The 25 T cell receptor beta chains in this list originate from one sample, sequenced in a study of T cells in Graves' hyperthyroidism and ophthalmopathy. From RNA transcripts, TCR beta CDR3 regions were amplified. First-round RT-PCR targeting the TCR CDR3 was performed with the HTBI primer set. TCRdb fed the multiplex PCR reads into MiXCR, producing one record per CDR3 protein. The sample shows 700,000 or so distinct CDR3 sequences, 16% of them seen only once. Sequencing was done on a sample of blood. The origin of the receptors is a young man with Graves' hyperthyroidism.

This clonotype was counted at least ten times. The V and J genes are TRBV28 and TRBJ1-2, with TRBD1 matching 7 bases. CDR3 size: 14 residues. V trimming: 3 bases; J trimming: 9 bases; junction bases outside the gene matches: 10. The V gene's germline CDR1 is MDHEN and CDR2 SYDVKM. CDR3 in DNA: TGTGCCAGCAGTTTCCTTGGACAGGCGGGAAGCTACACCTTC. Translated: CASSFLGQAGSYTF.

The table lists this clonotype with many counts. The chain is built from TRBV28 and TRBJ2-2; 7 nucleotides line up with TRBD1. Germline CDR1 and CDR2: MDHEN and SYDVKM. The trim removed 6 bases at V and 7 bases at J, leaving 2 bases unmatched. This CDR3 has 12 amino acids. CDR3 nucleotides: TGTGCCAGCAGCAGGGGGATCGGGGAGCTGTTTTTT. Translated: CASSRGIGELFF.

This clonotype was observed a few times. A much larger clone differs by one base, so this may be a read error. The chain recombines TRBV7-9 with TRBJ1-1; D gene unclear. This CDR3 is 13 amino acids long. V lost 1 base, J lost 6 bases, and 9 bases lay in between. Germline values: CDR1 SEHNR, CDR2 FQNEAQ (reference sequence). The CDR3 DNA reads as TGTGCCAGCAGCTTAGATACGGGCCCTGAAGCTTTCTTT. The encoded protein is CASSLDTGPEAFF.

This clonotype was found a few times. No conserved phenylalanine or tryptophan is present at the end of the CDR3, so a read error is the likely explanation. The J gene is TRBJ1-2, the V gene TRBV28, with D maybe TRBD1 (5 bases). There are 14 residues in the CDR3. V was cut by 6 bases and J by 4 bases, with 15 bases left in between. Germline V gives CDR1 MDHEN, CDR2 SYDVKM. The CDR3 bases are TGTGCCAGCAGCATATCGGGGGACTTCTATGGCTACACCCTC. Translated, it gives CASSISGDFYGYTL.

The V and J genes are TRBV5-1 and TRBJ2-7, with TRBD2 as a possible D gene (5 bases). From germline, CDR1 is SGHRS and CDR2 YFSETQ. Trimming shortened V by 3 bases and J by 4 bases, and 14 bases separated the two germline ends. This CDR3 has 14 amino acids. The CDR3 here is CASSSTRGRYEQYF. Here the CDR3 DNA reads TGCGCCAGCAGCTCAACACGCGGGCGGTACGAGCAGTACTTC. Using reference TRBV5-1 and TRBJ2-7 for the parts outside the CDR3, the full variable domain is KAGVTQTPRYLIKTRGQQVTLSCSPISGHRSVSWYQQTPGQGLQFLFEYFSETQRNKGNFPGRFSGRQFSNSRSEMNVSTLELGDSALYLCASSSTRGRYEQYFGPGTRLTVT.

This chain uses TRBV19 with TRBJ1-6, with a weak D call TRBD1 (6 bases). Germline values: CDR1 LNHDA, CDR2 SQIVND (reference sequence). Trimming removed 6 bases at V and 10 bases at J, with 16 bases between. This CDR3 region has 14 residues. The CDR3: CASSPTGGYSPLHF. Here the CDR3 DNA reads TGTGCCAGTAGCCCGACAGGAGGGTACTCACCCCTCCACTTT. The full variable domain, in which reference TRBV19 and TRBJ1-6 provide the parts outside the CDR3, is DGGITQSPKYLFRKEGQNVTLSCEQNLNHDAMYWYRQDPGQGLRLIYYSQIVNDFQKGDIAEGYSVSREKKESFPLTVTSAQKNPTAFYLCASSPTGGYSPLHFGNGTRLTVT.

This clonotype was counted between two and nine times. The chain joins TRBV5-1 to TRBJ1-1; the match to TRBD1 covers 7 bases. The CDR3 extends over 16 amino acids. Germline V gene data show CDR1 as SGHRS and CDR2 as YFSETQ. V was clipped by 6 bases and J by 4 bases; unmatched bases: 15. Here the CDR3 DNA reads TGCGCCAGCAACCCCTTCGCAGGGGGGGGGGTCACTGAAGCTTTCTTT. It specifies CASNPFAGGGVTEAFF.

The table lists this clonotype with many counts. This chain links TRBV2 with TRBJ2-5; 14 positions match TRBD2. CDR3 length equals 16 residues. The V and J ends lost 8 bases and 5 bases, in that order; junction bases with no gene match: 10. In germline, CDR1 is SNHLY, CDR2 FYNNEI. CDR3 coding DNA: TGTGCCAGCGGCGAAGGGACTAGCGGGAGTCAGGAGACCCAGTACTTC. Amino acids: CASGEGTSGSQETQYF.

The chain links TRBV7-2 to TRBJ1-2; D gene ambiguous. Germline V gene sequence: CDR1 SGHTA, CDR2 FQGNSA. The CDR3 is made up of 14 amino acids. V was shortened by 6 bases and J by 2 bases, with 13 bases between the two germline ends. In nucleotides, the CDR3 is TGTGCCAGCAGTCCCTCGACCTGGAACTATGGCTACACCTTC. Protein product: CASSPSTWNYGYTF.

This clonotype has ten or more counts. The V call is TRBV28, the J call TRBJ2-5, with 16 bases lining up with TRBD2. The trim removed 4 bases at V and 4 bases at J, leaving 12 bases unmatched. This CDR3 comprises 19 residues. CDR1 and CDR2 (germline): MDHEN, SYDVKM. CDR3: CASSSPGLAGGPFGETQYF. The CDR3 region has the DNA TGTGCCAGCAGTTCCCCGGGACTAGCGGGAGGGCCCTTCGGAGAGACCCAGTACTTC.

This clonotype has a count of ten or more. This rearrangement joins TRBV6-1 to TRBJ2-7; D is undetermined. The CDR3 runs to 14 residues. Trimming removed 6 bases from V and 3 bases from J, with 15 bases in between. Germline V CDR1 and CDR2: MNHNS, SASEGT. CDR3 DNA sequence: TGTGCCAGCAGGCCCGCGCCCCCCAACTACGAGCAGTACTTC. Translated, it gives CASRPAPPNYEQYF.

There are many counts of this clonotype. This chain links TRBV28 with TRBJ2-2; 9 bases fit TRBD2. The CDR3 length is 17 residues. In germline, CDR1 is MDHEN, CDR2 SYDVKM. V lost 4 bases, J lost 1 base, and 7 bases stayed unmatched. This CDR3 is CASSSWTSVRNTGELFF. DNA of the CDR3: TGTGCCAGCAGTTCCTGGACTAGCGTGCGGAACACCGGGGAGCTGTTTTTT.

This clonotype was seen repeatedly, ten times or more. The V call is TRBV28, the J call TRBJ1-4; TRBD1 might be the D (6 bases). CDR1 is MDHEN, CDR2 SYDVKM, per germline. This CDR3 has 13 residues. V lost 6 bases and J 11 bases, leaving 16 bases between the germline ends. CDR3 sequence (DNA): TGTGCCAGCAGGACCGGGGGGGGGCGGAAACTGTTTTTT. Its protein product is CASRTGGGRKLFF. The whole variable domain, remainder taken from reference TRBV28 and TRBJ1-4, is DVKVTQSSRYLVKRTGEKVFLECVQDMDHENMFWYRQDPGLGLRLIYFSYDVKMKEKGDIPEGYSVSREKKERFSLILESASTNQTSMYLCASRTGGGRKLFFGSGTQLSVL.

V usage is TRBV30 and J usage is TRBJ2-5; TRBD1 might be the D (6 bases). V was shortened by 3 bases and J by 1 base, with 9 bases between the two germline ends. CDR1 and CDR2 from the germline V gene are GTSNPN and SVGIG (reference sequence). This CDR3 contains 13 residues. The CDR3 protein is CAWRRTVQETQYF. CDR3 nucleotides: TGTGCCTGGAGACGGACAGTCCAAGAGACCCAGTACTTC.

The chain links TRBV14 to TRBJ1-1; TRBD1 might be the D (5 bases). CDR1 and CDR2 from the germline V gene are SGHDN and FVKESK. V was trimmed by 2 bases and J by 2 bases, leaving 9 bases between them. The CDR3 contains 14 residues. For the CDR3, the DNA is TGTGCCAGCAGCCAATTGGGGGAAAACACTGAAGCTTTCTTT. Protein sequence: CASSQLGENTEAFF.

The genes are TRBV6-2 or TRBV6-3 and TRBJ2-1; D might be TRBD2 (6 bases). V lost 8 bases to trimming and J lost 2 bases, with 19 bases between them. The CDR3 spans 16 residues. From germline, CDR1 is MNHEY and CDR2 SVGEGT. CDR3 sequence (DNA): TGTGCCAGCCTACAAGGGAGCGGGCGACCCTACAATGAGCAGTTCTTC. This codes for CASLQGSGRPYNEQFF.

This clonotype has a count of ten or more. This chain uses TRBV12-5 with TRBJ2-3, with D unclear. Trimming cost V 2 bases and J 3 bases, with 9 bases left between them. Germline V lookup: CDR1 LGHNT, CDR2 FRNRAP. The CDR3 spans 14 residues. The CDR3 bases are TGTGCTAGTGGTTTGAGTTTGGGGACAGATACGCAGTATTTT. Translation gives CASGLSLGTDTQYF.

A few counts support this clonotype. The V gene is TRBV9, the J gene TRBJ2-5, with D possibly matching TRBD2 (7 bases). Trimming pared 3 bases from V and 1 base from J, leaving 19 bases between. From germline, CDR1 is SGDLS and CDR2 YYNGEE. The length of the CDR3 is 17 residues. This chain's CDR3 is CASSARGGSGGQETQYF. CDR3 bases: TGTGCCAGCAGCGCGAGGGGGGGCAGTGGTGGCCAAGAGACCCAGTACTTC.

This clonotype was detected ten times or more. The chain links TRBV7-9 to TRBJ1-1; possible D gene TRBD1, 6 bases. CDR1 SEHNR and CDR2 FQNEAQ come from the germline V gene (reference sequence). V lost 1 base and J lost 3, with 12 bases in between. The CDR3 is 15 residues long. In DNA form, the CDR3 reads TGTGCCAGCAGCTTAGTCGCCGAGGGGGACACTGAAGCTTTCTTT. Encoded protein: CASSLVAEGDTEAFF.

This clonotype has only one observation. This may come from a read error, since a much larger clone is one base off. This rearrangement joins TRBV20-1 to TRBJ2-3, with D possibly being TRBD1 (5 bases). This CDR3 contains 12 residues. CDR1 and CDR2 from the germline V gene are DFQATT and SNEGSKA (reference sequence). The CDR3 region is CSASFGTGTQYF. CDR3 coding DNA: TGCAGTGCTAGCTTCGGAACAGGTACGCAGTATTTT.

This clonotype has only a few counts. The chain joins TRBV7-9 to TRBJ1-6; D is unresolved. V lost 4 bases and J 0 bases, leaving 4 bases between the germline ends. The CDR3 extends over 14 amino acids. Germline CDR1 SEHNR, CDR2 FQNEAQ (reference sequence). The CDR3: CASSSGSYNSPLHF. The CDR3 DNA reads TGTGCCAGCAGCTCGGGCTCCTATAATTCACCCCTCCACTTT.

The rearrangement uses TRBV10-3 and TRBJ1-2; the D is unclear. The CDR3 has 12 residues. Per the germline V gene, CDR1 is ENHRY and CDR2 is SYGVKD. With 3 bases removed from V and 1 base from J, the gap between germline ends came to 3 bases. The DNA for the CDR3 is TGTGCCATCAGTGACAGTAACTATGGCTACACCTTC. Amino acids: CAISDSNYGYTF.

The chain employs TRBV20-1 and TRBJ2-5; D remains unclear. The CDR3 has 16 residues. The germline V gene encodes CDR1 DFQATT and CDR2 SNEGSKA (reference sequence). V was shortened by 5 bases and J by 4 bases, with 23 bases between the two germline ends. CDR3 sequence: CSAAGRSKRSGETQYF. The CDR3 nucleotides are TGCAGTGCTGCAGGCCGATCTAAGAGGAGTGGAGAGACCCAGTACTTC.

This clonotype was counted at least ten times. The chain carries TRBV27 and TRBJ1-1; 8 positions agree with TRBD1. Germline loops: CDR1 MNHEY, CDR2 SMNVEV (reference sequence). This CDR3 has 13 residues. J lost 11 bases, V lost 3 bases, and 8 bases had no gene match. CDR3 in amino acids: CASSLTGQAAAFF. The CDR3 DNA reads TGTGCCAGCAGTTTGACGGGACAGGCGGCGGCTTTCTTT.

This clonotype was counted a few times. V usage is TRBV27 and J usage is TRBJ1-2; D unclear. Trimming left V 6 bases short and J 6 bases short, with 20 bases between. Germline CDR1 and CDR2: MNHEY and SMNVEV (reference sequence). The CDR3 covers 15 residues. The chain's CDR3 is CASRPGPTLPHGYTF. The CDR3 DNA reads as TGTGCCAGCAGACCCGGGCCTACCCTGCCCCATGGCTACACCTTC.